The source of this T cell receptor beta chain is a study of blood T cell repertoires in COVID-19. At the level of the study: PBMCs, B-cell-depleted T cells, or T cells provided the cDNA or gDNA that made up the material.

How the authors handled the data: Estimates of nucleated cell counts were drawn from the amplification of reference gene primers. Clones were sequenced by immunoSEQ multiplex PCR, and TCRdb holds only the in-frame ones, with some missing. For V, J and clone size, that table is used; D and trimming come from the DNA. The sample records about 94,000 clones, approximately 83% being singletons. This CDR3 region has 17 residues. V gave up 5 bases and J gave up 8 bases, with 25 bases separating them. CDR1 is MNHEY, CDR2 SMNVEV, per germline (reference sequence). Material: peripheral blood. The chain links TRBV27 to TRBJ1-5; unclear D gene. This sequence originates from a man aged 55-75 years with acute or convalescent COVID-19. The CDR3 DNA reads as TGTGCCAGCAGTCCACGCACCTTCGGACTAGGTGGGGAGCCCCAGCATTTT. This sequence encodes CASSPRTFGLGGEPQHF.